This TCR beta chain comes out of a study of identical twins listed by TCRdb under 2016. General notes on the study: To test whether fetal clonotypes persist, this study deep-sequenced TCR alpha and beta repertoires from monozygotic twins, from unrelated adults of various ages, and from cord blood. Replicate twin experiments were performed at different times using different library preparation protocols to rule out contamination. Here is what the overall study found, with its caveats: Excess twin sharing in beta out-of-frame sequences was weaker because fewer shared sequences lowered the signal-to-noise ratio. Abundant cord blood beta clonotypes had fewer insertions, young adult naive repertoires showed a similar but weaker trend, and memory repertoires showed no such trend. Compared with coincidental sharing between unrelated individuals, out-of-frame TCR alpha sequences shared between twins had an excess of sequences with low generation probability. Because the same donors could not be followed over many years, the conclusions depended on cross-sectional statistical analysis. In monozygotic twins, out-of-frame TCR alpha sharing was systematically underestimated by recombination models, although the models agreed with sharing between unrelated individuals. Invariant T cells such as MAIT and iNKT could partly confound zero-insertion analyses, although diverse VJ usage argued against such confounding for most clonotypes.

The CDR3 holds 15 amino acids from the cysteine to the phenylalanine. CDR3 DNA only is kept here, 45 bases in frame from base 1. V gives up 0 bases and J gives up 1 base, and the segment between their germline ends measures 6 bases. CDR1 and CDR2 are drawn from the germline V gene (reference sequence): LGHDT, YNNKEL. All donors were healthy Caucasians. The protocol used for the library was 5' RACE. TCRdb lists the instrument as Illumina HiSeq 2000. A universal primer binding site was introduced by template switching, and a unique molecular identifier was present in the final cDNA, enabling accurate counting of TCR cDNA molecules. Specific primers in the conserved constant-segment region were used to synthesize first-strand cDNA for TCR alpha and beta chains. Each cDNA library was double barcoded, with a SMART-Mk sample barcode plus Illumina barcodes, to control for contamination. TruSeq adapter sequences along with Illumina sample barcodes were introduced in two successive PCR steps. TCR alpha and beta cDNA libraries were sequenced on the Illumina HiSeq platform with custom primers. As for the original processing: MiGEC was used to process raw reads and extract unique molecular identifiers, and MiXCR was used to find CDR3 positions. For each individual, recombination models were inferred using an EM algorithm with the repgenHMM and IGoR tools. The tcR package in R was used for shared clonotype analysis, with sharing normalized by the product of cloneset sizes. Out-of-frame nonproductive sequences were analyzed to study raw recombination free of thymic and clonal selection effects. TCRdb applied fastp at Q25 and MiXCR to the public reads, then kept only in-frame beta chains. Entries that share a CDR3 protein sequence are merged under the most common genes and DNA. TCRdb, not the authors, supplied the V and J calls. The sample has 1.5 million to 2 million distinct CDR3 sequences on record, about 31% of them singletons. The ten largest clones add up to 0.27% of the sample.

This clonotype appeared a few times. Its antigen has not been determined. Per-base qualities were not stored, and no clone one base away is much larger. The receptor chain draws on TRBV3-1 and TRBJ2-2; the D segment cannot be called with confidence. Sequencing was performed on cord blood. This TCR was sampled from a newborn girl in good health. CDR3 sequence: CASSQDIWNTGELFF. The DNA reads TGTGCCAGCAGCCAAGATATCTGGAACACCGGGGAGCTGTTTTTT.